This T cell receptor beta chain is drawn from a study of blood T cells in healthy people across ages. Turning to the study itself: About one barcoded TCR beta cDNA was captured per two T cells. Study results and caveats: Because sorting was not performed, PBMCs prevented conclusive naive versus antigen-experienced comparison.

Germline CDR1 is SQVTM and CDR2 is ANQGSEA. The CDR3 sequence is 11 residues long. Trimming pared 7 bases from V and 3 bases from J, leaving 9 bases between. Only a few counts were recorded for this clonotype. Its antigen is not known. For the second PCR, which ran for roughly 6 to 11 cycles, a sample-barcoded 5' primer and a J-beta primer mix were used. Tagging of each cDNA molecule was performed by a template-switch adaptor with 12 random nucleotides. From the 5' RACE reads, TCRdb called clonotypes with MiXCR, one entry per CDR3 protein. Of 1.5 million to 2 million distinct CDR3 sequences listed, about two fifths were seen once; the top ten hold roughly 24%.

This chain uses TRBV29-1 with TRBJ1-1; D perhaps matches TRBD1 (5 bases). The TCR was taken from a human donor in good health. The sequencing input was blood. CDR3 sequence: CSAGEYTEAFF. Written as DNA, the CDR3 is TGCAGCGCGGGGGAGTACACTGAAGCTTTCTTT. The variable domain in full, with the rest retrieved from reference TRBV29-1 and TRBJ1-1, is SAVISQKPSRDICQRGTSLTIQCQVDSQVTMMFWYRQQPGQSLTLIATANQGSEATYESGFVIDKFPISRPNLTFSTLTVSNMSPEDSSIYLCSAGEYTEAFFGQGTRLTVV.